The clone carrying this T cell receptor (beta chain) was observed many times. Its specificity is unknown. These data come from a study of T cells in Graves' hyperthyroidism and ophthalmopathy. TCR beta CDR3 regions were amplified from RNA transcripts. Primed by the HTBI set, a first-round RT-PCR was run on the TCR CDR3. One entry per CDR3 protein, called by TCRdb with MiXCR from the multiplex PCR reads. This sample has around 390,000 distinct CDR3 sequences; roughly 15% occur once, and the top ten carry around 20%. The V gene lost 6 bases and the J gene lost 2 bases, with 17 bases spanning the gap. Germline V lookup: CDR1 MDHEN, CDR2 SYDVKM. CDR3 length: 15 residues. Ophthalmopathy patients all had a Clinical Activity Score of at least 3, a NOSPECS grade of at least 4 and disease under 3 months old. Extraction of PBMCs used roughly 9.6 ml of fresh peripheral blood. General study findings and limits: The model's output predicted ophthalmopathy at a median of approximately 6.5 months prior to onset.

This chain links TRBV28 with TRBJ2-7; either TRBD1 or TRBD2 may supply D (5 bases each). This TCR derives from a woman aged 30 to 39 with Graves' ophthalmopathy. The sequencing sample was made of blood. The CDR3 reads CASSPTGTNPYEQYF. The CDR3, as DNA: TGTGCCAGCAGCCCGACCGGGACGAATCCCTACGAGCAGTACTTC.